This T cell receptor beta chain was found in a study of regulatory T cells in long-lasting Graves disease. The authors built TCR beta libraries using iRepertoire HTBI primers and Arm-PCR of CDR3 regions. MiXCR, applied by TCRdb to the multiplex PCR reads, yields one record per CDR3 protein. Of 450,000 or so distinct CDR3 sequences listed, about 20% are singletons. Time point noted: persistent/refractory GD, antithyroid drugs over 5 years with positive TRAb. Construction of the TCR library relied on RNA isolated from PBMCs. As a group, patients came from one endocrinology department in Xi'an, China. This CDR3 spans 14 amino acids. CDR1 and CDR2 from the germline V gene are MNHEY and SVGAGI. The V end was cut by 4 bases, the J end by 4 bases, with 11 bases between.

The sequence was obtained from a female donor with Graves disease. Source: peripheral blood mononuclear cells (PBMCs), taken when the disease was refractory, from a patient treated with antithyroid drugs. The V gene is TRBV6-5, the J gene TRBJ1-3; the D gene is possibly TRBD1 (5 bases). This CDR3 reads CASSSGSGGNTIYF. The DNA for the CDR3 is TGTGCCAGCAGTTCGGGCTCAGGGGGAAACACCATATATTTT.